This T cell receptor beta chain was captured by sequencing in a study of molecular identifiers for immune sequencing clone quantification. Study background: Across replicate runs, RNA obtained from around 20,000 or 100,000 naive CD8 cells was divided into five, with four undergoing sequencing. Notes on the study in general: Clones of above 20 RNA copies carried over 97% of effector molecules; in naive cells they carried under 1%.

The CDR3 has 15 residues. Germline-derived CDR1 and CDR2 are MDHEN and SYDVKM. Sorting was used to obtain naive CD8 T cells (CD8+CD4-CCR7+CD45RA+). Each CDR3 protein is one row after TCRdb ran MiXCR on the PCR reads. The table records about 510,000 distinct CDR3 sequences, about 25% of them present only once. This clonotype was counted a single time. Its matching antigen is unknown. The junction departs from the called germline gene at one end, perhaps through a read error. Sample: naive CD8+ T cells from blood, with Jurkat cell RNA spiked in. Documented subset: FACS-sorted CD8+CD4-CCR7+CD45RA+ naive T cells. The chain links TRBV28 to TRBJ2-7, with D uncertain. The source is a human donor in good health. Some libraries in this study had Jurkat cell RNA spiked in. CDR3 coding DNA: TGTGCCAGCACCCTTTTGTCAGCGCGGCCCTACGAGCGGTACTTC. Translation: CASTLLSARPYERYF.